Listed below are T cell receptor beta chains from one sample, sequenced in a study of T cell repertoires in cytomegalovirus infection. TCRdb re-analysed the reads in MiXCR, keeping a single row per CDR3 protein. The sample includes some 940,000 distinct CDR3 sequences, about a third seen only once; the top ten take roughly an eighth. The antigens these receptors bind are not known. The material was cultured CD8+ T cells from PBMCs, obtained from culture after CMV antigen stimulation. Every receptor here comes from a human donor in good health (CMV status not recorded). Some clones in this sample may be carry-over from other donors' samples. Each CDR3 is given with its conserved first and last residue. The order of the fields is J gene, V gene, clone size, D gene, CDR3 protein. D genes are given only for firm matches. Clone size is not always given. Where it is, it says once, few, many or a class for expanded clones.

j_call: TRBJ1-1
v_call: TRBV6-5
clone_size: -
d_call: -
cdr3_aa: CASRITRGTEAFF

j_call: TRBJ2-2
v_call: TRBV12-3/TRBV12-4
clone_size: -
d_call: -
cdr3_aa: CASSIERELFF

j_call: TRBJ1-1
v_call: TRBV7-9
clone_size: many
d_call: -
cdr3_aa: CASSLSGAEAFF

j_call: TRBJ1-5
v_call: TRBV7-8
clone_size: few
d_call: -
cdr3_aa: CASSPGPGFSNQPQHF

j_call: TRBJ2-5
v_call: TRBV6-6
clone_size: few
d_call: -
cdr3_aa: CASSYSTAYETQYF

j_call: TRBJ2-1
v_call: TRBV6-6
clone_size: few
d_call: TRBD2
cdr3_aa: CASGGRRGGLDEQFF

j_call: TRBJ2-2
v_call: TRBV10-3
clone_size: many
d_call: -
cdr3_aa: CAISGKGTGELFF

j_call: TRBJ1-6
v_call: TRBV20-1
clone_size: few
d_call: -
cdr3_aa: CSAPDISDNSPLHF

j_call: TRBJ1-2
v_call: TRBV27
clone_size: -
d_call: -
cdr3_aa: CATKGGGHGYTF

j_call: TRBJ1-2
v_call: TRBV7-9
clone_size: few
d_call: -
cdr3_aa: CASSLARAYYGYTF

j_call: TRBJ1-4
v_call: TRBV15
clone_size: -
d_call: TRBD1
cdr3_aa: CATSRTEDRTDEKLFF

j_call: TRBJ2-1
v_call: TRBV20-1
clone_size: -
d_call: TRBD2
cdr3_aa: CSARDPRGLADNEQFF

j_call: TRBJ2-5
v_call: TRBV7-2
clone_size: many
d_call: -
cdr3_aa: CASSLNKRETQYF

j_call: TRBJ1-2
v_call: TRBV6-1
clone_size: -
d_call: TRBD1
cdr3_aa: CASRPTGPGYGYTF

j_call: TRBJ1-1
v_call: TRBV5-1
clone_size: few
d_call: -
cdr3_aa: CASSGGGSLNTEAFF

j_call: TRBJ2-3
v_call: TRBV6-5
clone_size: many
d_call: TRBD2
cdr3_aa: CASSSSWTSGANTDTQYF

j_call: TRBJ1-2
v_call: TRBV6-5
clone_size: -
d_call: -
cdr3_aa: CASSYAVWGAYGYTF

j_call: TRBJ1-2
v_call: TRBV27
clone_size: few
d_call: -
cdr3_aa: CASSFAGYGYTF

j_call: TRBJ1-2
v_call: TRBV12-3/TRBV12-4
clone_size: few
d_call: TRBD1
cdr3_aa: CASSFGQGNGYTF

j_call: TRBJ2-3
v_call: TRBV7-2
clone_size: many
d_call: TRBD2
cdr3_aa: CASSRGLAGSTDTQYF

j_call: TRBJ2-5
v_call: TRBV2
clone_size: -
d_call: -
cdr3_aa: CASSELGGMEETQYF

j_call: TRBJ1-2
v_call: TRBV7-9
clone_size: -
d_call: -
cdr3_aa: CASSLVFDFYGYTF

j_call: TRBJ1-2
v_call: TRBV7-6
clone_size: -
d_call: -
cdr3_aa: CASSLAAGPNYGYTF

j_call: TRBJ2-3
v_call: TRBV7-8
clone_size: many
d_call: TRBD2
cdr3_aa: CASSSWTSGGPDTQYF

j_call: TRBJ1-6
v_call: TRBV25-1
clone_size: -
d_call: -
cdr3_aa: CASSEYPGENSPLHF

j_call: TRBJ1-1
v_call: TRBV27
clone_size: -
d_call: -
cdr3_aa: CASSFGPLSGNTEAFF

j_call: TRBJ2-1
v_call: TRBV27
clone_size: many
d_call: -
cdr3_aa: CASSLGRYNEQFF

j_call: TRBJ1-5
v_call: TRBV27
clone_size: many
d_call: -
cdr3_aa: CASSFANQPQHF

j_call: TRBJ1-2
v_call: TRBV29-1
clone_size: once
d_call: TRBD1
cdr3_aa: CSVEDRTPTGGYTF

j_call: TRBJ2-7
v_call: TRBV20-1
clone_size: few
d_call: TRBD2
cdr3_aa: CSANSGTSGGLYEQYF

j_call: TRBJ1-1
v_call: TRBV7-9
clone_size: many
d_call: -
cdr3_aa: CASSPLLGQNTEAFF

j_call: TRBJ1-6
v_call: TRBV27
clone_size: -
d_call: -
cdr3_aa: CASTEDRFLSPLHF

j_call: TRBJ2-7
v_call: TRBV7-9
clone_size: -
d_call: -
cdr3_aa: CASSSGLSDGFDEQYF

j_call: TRBJ1-1
v_call: TRBV5-1
clone_size: -
d_call: -
cdr3_aa: CASSPQGSSGTERRAFF

j_call: TRBJ2-3
v_call: TRBV6-2/TRBV6-3
clone_size: -
d_call: -
cdr3_aa: CASSFLKPGTDTQYF

j_call: TRBJ2-1
v_call: TRBV12-3/TRBV12-4
clone_size: many
d_call: TRBD2
cdr3_aa: CASSSTRTSAYNEQFF

j_call: TRBJ2-1
v_call: TRBV12-3/TRBV12-4
clone_size: many
d_call: TRBD2
cdr3_aa: CASSLSSGGRHEQFF

j_call: TRBJ1-1
v_call: TRBV29-1
clone_size: -
d_call: -
cdr3_aa: CSVEGGEVRSEAFF

j_call: TRBJ1-1
v_call: TRBV10-2
clone_size: -
d_call: -
cdr3_aa: CASRGFESTEAFF

j_call: TRBJ2-5
v_call: TRBV7-8
clone_size: few
d_call: -
cdr3_aa: CASSLDPTGETQYF

j_call: TRBJ2-2
v_call: TRBV12-3/TRBV12-4
clone_size: many
d_call: -
cdr3_aa: CASNTEGDTGELFF